This is a list of T cell receptor beta chains from one sample in a study of Graves' ophthalmopathy and Graves' hyperthyroidism. Each CDR3 protein is one row after TCRdb ran MiXCR on the multiplex PCR reads. In the table there are around 670,000 distinct CDR3 sequences, roughly two fifths of which are singletons. The source material was peripheral blood. These receptor sequences come from an adult man with Graves' ophthalmopathy. The CDR3 runs from the conserved cysteine through the conserved F or W. Each record gives: CDR3 DNA, CDR3 protein, J gene, D gene, clone size, V gene. The D gene is left open where the match is weak. The size field is filled for only some rows; it gives once, few, many or a size class.

TGTGCCACAAGCGAGGGTTCGGAGACCCAGTACTTC,CATSEGSETQYF,TRBJ2-5,.,.,TRBV2
TGTGCCAGCAGTGAGGTTGGACAGGGGTACACTGAAGCTTTCTTT,CASSEVGQGYTEAFF,TRBJ1-1,TRBD1,.,TRBV25-1
TGTGCCAGCAGCCAACCGGGTCAACCCGACTATGGCTACACCTTC,CASSQPGQPDYGYTF,TRBJ1-2,.,.,TRBV7-9
TGTGCCAGCAGCCAGAAAGCGGTAATGGAGAACACTGAAGCTTTCTTT,CASSQKAVMENTEAFF,TRBJ1-1,.,.,TRBV7-9
TGTGCCATCAGTGAAGTAAGCGGGGGCAAGGGGGAGCAGTACTTC,CAISEVSGGKGEQYF,TRBJ2-7,TRBD2,.,TRBV10-3
TGTGCCAGCTCACCCTCCTGGACAGGGCGCAACGAGCAGTACTTC,CASSPSWTGRNEQYF,TRBJ2-7,TRBD1,.,TRBV25-1
TGTGCCAGCAGCCGGGATAGCGGGGACTACGAGCAGTACTTC,CASSRDSGDYEQYF,TRBJ2-7,TRBD2,many,TRBV16
TGCAGTGCCAGCAATTCGGAGGGGCGCAATCAGCCCCAGCATTTT,CSASNSEGRNQPQHF,TRBJ1-5,.,.,TRBV20-1
TGTGCCAGCAGTTACAAAGGTTTAACCCACTTT,CASSYKGLTHF,TRBJ1-6,.,many,TRBV6-5
TGCGCCAGCAGCTTCTTCCCGGGACAGGGGAACACTGAAGCTTTCTTT,CASSFFPGQGNTEAFF,TRBJ1-1,TRBD1,.,TRBV5-1
TGTGCCAGCAGTCCTCTAGCGGGAAAAGGAGATACGCAGTATTTT,CASSPLAGKGDTQYF,TRBJ2-3,TRBD2,.,TRBV12-3/TRBV12-4
TGTGCCAGTAGCTCCGGTGCGGCAGGGGGGTTGGATACGCAGTATTTT,CASSSGAAGGLDTQYF,TRBJ2-3,.,.,TRBV19
TGTGCCAGCAGCGCACAGGGGGCGCTTGTCTATGGCTACACCTTC,CASSAQGALVYGYTF,TRBJ1-2,TRBD1,.,TRBV9
TGCGCCAGCAGATATACGACTAGCGGGGAAGAGACCCAGTACTTC,CASRYTTSGEETQYF,TRBJ2-5,TRBD2,many,TRBV10-1
TGTGCCACCAGTGATTCCTCCTACGAGCAGTACTTC,CATSDSSYEQYF,TRBJ2-7,.,many,TRBV24-1
TGTGCCAGCAGCTTAGATTCTCTAACCACCGGGGAGCTGTTTTTT,CASSLDSLTTGELFF,TRBJ2-2,.,many,TRBV7-9
TGCAGTGCAAGACCGGGACTAGCGTCCGAGTTCGGTTACGAGCAGTACTTC,CSARPGLASEFGYEQYF,TRBJ2-7,TRBD2,few,TRBV20-1
TGTGCCAGCAGCTTAGCCCGGACTGACGAAAAACTGTTTTTT,CASSLARTDEKLFF,TRBJ1-4,.,many,TRBV7-2
TGTGCCAGCAGCATACGTCCAGGGGAGTCCTACGAGCAGTACTTC,CASSIRPGESYEQYF,TRBJ2-7,.,few,TRBV9
TGTGCCAGCAGTGCAGACAGGGGGACATATTCACCCCTCCACTTT,CASSADRGTYSPLHF,TRBJ1-6,TRBD1,.,TRBV2
TGTGCCAGCAGGAGGCCTGGGAATCAGCCCCAGCATTTT,CASRRPGNQPQHF,TRBJ1-5,.,many,TRBV2
TGTGCCAGCAGAGGACAGGGGAGATCTGGGGCCAACGTCCTGACTTTC,CASRGQGRSGANVLTF,TRBJ2-6,TRBD1,few,TRBV10-3
TGTGCCAGCAGAACTACAGGGGGCAACTATGGCTACACCTTC,CASRTTGGNYGYTF,TRBJ1-2,TRBD1,many,TRBV7-2
TGTGCCAGTAGCCCCGGAACGGCCACGGAAGAACTGTTTTTT,CASSPGTATEELFF,TRBJ1-4,.,.,TRBV19
TGCAGCGTACAGGGGCGAGAAAAACTGTTTTTT,CSVQGREKLFF,TRBJ1-4,TRBD1,.,TRBV29-1
TGCGCCAGCAGCCACGGAACTACCTACCAAGAGACCCAGTACTTC,CASSHGTTYQETQYF,TRBJ2-5,.,.,TRBV5-1
TGTGCCAGCAGCAAGAAGGAGGGGTACGAGCAGTACTTC,CASSKKEGYEQYF,TRBJ2-7,.,many,TRBV7-2
TGCGCCAGCAGTGATCCCTCTCCGGGACAAAGACTGTTTTTT,CASSDPSPGQRLFF,TRBJ1-4,.,many,TRBV10-2
TGCAGTGCTAGTCCGGGGCCGAGGGAAAAACTGTTTTTT,CSASPGPREKLFF,TRBJ1-4,.,.,TRBV20-1
TGCAGCGCCAGGGACTTGACTGAAAAACTGTTTTTT,CSARDLTEKLFF,TRBJ1-4,.,.,TRBV29-1
TGCAGTGCTAGGCCCCTAGAGTCAGACTCCTACGAGCAGTACTTC,CSARPLESDSYEQYF,TRBJ2-7,.,few,TRBV20-1
TGTGCCAGTGTCCGGCCGAGTATGAACACTGAAGCTTTCTTT,CASVRPSMNTEAFF,TRBJ1-1,.,many,TRBV19
TGTGCCAGCAGTGCCCCTAGCGGGAGGGCCGGGGAGACCCAGTACTTC,CASSAPSGRAGETQYF,TRBJ2-5,TRBD2,few,TRBV24-1
TGTGCCAGCAGCTCCCGGGACAGGGTACGAGAGACCCAGTACTTC,CASSSRDRVRETQYF,TRBJ2-5,TRBD1,.,TRBV7-2
TGTGCCAGCAAGTCTAGCGGGGGTGGGACCGGGGAGCTGTTTTTT,CASKSSGGGTGELFF,TRBJ2-2,TRBD2,.,TRBV25-1
TGTGCCATCAGTCCAGGACTAGCGGGGGGAGTAGGTGGCTACACCTTC,CAISPGLAGGVGGYTF,TRBJ1-2,.,once,TRBV10-3